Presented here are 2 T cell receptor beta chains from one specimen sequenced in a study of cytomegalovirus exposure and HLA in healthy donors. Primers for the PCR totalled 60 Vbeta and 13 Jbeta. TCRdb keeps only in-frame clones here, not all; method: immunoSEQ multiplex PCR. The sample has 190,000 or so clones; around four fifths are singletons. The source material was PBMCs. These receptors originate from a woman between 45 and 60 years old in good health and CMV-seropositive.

The CDR3 DNA sequence: TGTGCCACCATACCGGGGGCAACTAATGAAAAACTGTTTTTT. Its translation: CATIPGATNEKLFF. The genes are TRBV7-9 and TRBJ1-4, with TRBD1 as a possible D gene (5 bases). The CDR3 consists of 14 residues. Germline V gene sequence: CDR1 SEHNR, CDR2 FQNEAQ (reference sequence). Trimming stripped 10 bases from V and 0 bases from J, with 12 bases between. Together with reference TRBV7-9 and TRBJ1-4, the CDR3 gives the full variable domain: DTGVSQNPRHKITKRGQNVTFRCDPISEHNRLYWYRQTLGQGPEFLTYFQNEAQLEKSRLLSDRFSAERPKGSFSTLEIQRTEQGDSAMYLCATIPGATNEKLFFGSGTQLSVL.

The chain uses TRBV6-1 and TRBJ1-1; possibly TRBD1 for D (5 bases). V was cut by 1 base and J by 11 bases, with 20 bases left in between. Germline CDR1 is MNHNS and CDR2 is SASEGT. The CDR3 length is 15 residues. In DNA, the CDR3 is TGTGCCAGCAGTGAAGATTGGGGGGTCCGTAAGGGGGCTTTCTTT. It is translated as CASSEDWGVRKGAFF.